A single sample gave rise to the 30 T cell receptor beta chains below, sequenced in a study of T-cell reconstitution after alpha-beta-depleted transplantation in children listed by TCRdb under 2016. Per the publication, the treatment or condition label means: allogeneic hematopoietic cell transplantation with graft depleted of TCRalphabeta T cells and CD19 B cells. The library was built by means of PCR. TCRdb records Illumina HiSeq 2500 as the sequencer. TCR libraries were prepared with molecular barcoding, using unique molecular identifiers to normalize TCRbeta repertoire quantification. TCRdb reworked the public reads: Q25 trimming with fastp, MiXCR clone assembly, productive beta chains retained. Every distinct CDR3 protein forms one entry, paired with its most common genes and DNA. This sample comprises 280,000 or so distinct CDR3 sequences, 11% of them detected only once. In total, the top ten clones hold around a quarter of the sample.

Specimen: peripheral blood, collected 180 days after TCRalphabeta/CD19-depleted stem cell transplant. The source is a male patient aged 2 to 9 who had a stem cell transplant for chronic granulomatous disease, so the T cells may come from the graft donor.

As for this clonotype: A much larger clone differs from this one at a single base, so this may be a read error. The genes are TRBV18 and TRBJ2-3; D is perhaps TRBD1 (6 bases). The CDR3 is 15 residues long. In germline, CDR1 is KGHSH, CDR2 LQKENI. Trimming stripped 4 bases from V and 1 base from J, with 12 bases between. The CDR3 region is CASSLQGFGTDTQYF. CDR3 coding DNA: TGTGCCAGCTCACTACAGGGTTTCGGCACAGATACGCAGTATTTT.

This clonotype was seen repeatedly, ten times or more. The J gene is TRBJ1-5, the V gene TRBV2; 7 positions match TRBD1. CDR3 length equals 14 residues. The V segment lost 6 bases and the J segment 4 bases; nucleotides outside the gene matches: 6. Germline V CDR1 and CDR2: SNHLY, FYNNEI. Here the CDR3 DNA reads TGTGCCAGCAGGAGGGACAGAGGAAATCAGCCCCAGCATTTT. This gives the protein CASRRDRGNQPQHF.

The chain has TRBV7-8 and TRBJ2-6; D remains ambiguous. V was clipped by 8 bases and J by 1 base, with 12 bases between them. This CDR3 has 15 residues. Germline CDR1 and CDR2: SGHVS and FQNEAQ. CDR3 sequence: CASGPGRSGANVLTF. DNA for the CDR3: TGTGCCAGCGGCCCCGGGCGATCTGGGGCCAACGTCCTGACTTTC.

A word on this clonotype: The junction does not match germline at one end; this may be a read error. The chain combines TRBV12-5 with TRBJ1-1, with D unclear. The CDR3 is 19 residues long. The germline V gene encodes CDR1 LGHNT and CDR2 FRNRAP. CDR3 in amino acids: CVSGLVLGYLASGGTEAFF. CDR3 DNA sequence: TGTGTTAGTGGTTTGGTACTGGGGTATCTGGCTTCGGGTGGCACTGAAGCTTTCTTT.

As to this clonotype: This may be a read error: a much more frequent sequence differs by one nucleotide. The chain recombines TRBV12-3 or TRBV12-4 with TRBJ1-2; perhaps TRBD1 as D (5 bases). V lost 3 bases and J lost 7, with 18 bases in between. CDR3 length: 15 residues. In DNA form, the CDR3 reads TGTGCCAGCAGTTTTTCCGTCAGGGAGGAGGGTGGCTACACCTTC. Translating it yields CASSFSVREEGGYTF.

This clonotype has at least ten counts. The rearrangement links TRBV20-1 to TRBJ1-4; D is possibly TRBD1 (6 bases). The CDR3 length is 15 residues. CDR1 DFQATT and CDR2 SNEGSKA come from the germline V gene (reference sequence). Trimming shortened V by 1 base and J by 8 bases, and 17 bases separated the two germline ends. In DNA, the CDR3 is TGCAGTGCTAGAGCAAACGGGGGCATAAGGGAAAAACTGTTTTTT. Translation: CSARANGGIREKLFF.

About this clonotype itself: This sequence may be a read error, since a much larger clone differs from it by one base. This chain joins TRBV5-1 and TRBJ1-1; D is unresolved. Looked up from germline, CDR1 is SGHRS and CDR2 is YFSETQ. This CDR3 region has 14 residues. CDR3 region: CASSLALVNTEVFF. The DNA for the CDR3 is TGCGCCAGCAGCTTGGCCCTAGTGAACACTGAAGTTTTCTTT.

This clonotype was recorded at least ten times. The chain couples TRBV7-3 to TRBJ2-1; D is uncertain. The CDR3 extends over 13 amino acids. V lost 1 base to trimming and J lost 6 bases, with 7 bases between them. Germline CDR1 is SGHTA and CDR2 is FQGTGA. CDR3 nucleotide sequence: TGTGCCAGCAGCTTAAGCCCCGTCAATGAGCAGTTCTTC. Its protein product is CASSLSPVNEQFF.

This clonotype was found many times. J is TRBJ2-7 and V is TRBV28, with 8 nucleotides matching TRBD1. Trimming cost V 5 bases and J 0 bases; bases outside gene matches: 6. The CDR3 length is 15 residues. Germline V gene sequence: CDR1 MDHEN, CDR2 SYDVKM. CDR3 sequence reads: CASSLTGESSYEQYF. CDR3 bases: TGTGCCAGCAGTCTGACAGGGGAAAGCTCCTACGAGCAGTACTTC.

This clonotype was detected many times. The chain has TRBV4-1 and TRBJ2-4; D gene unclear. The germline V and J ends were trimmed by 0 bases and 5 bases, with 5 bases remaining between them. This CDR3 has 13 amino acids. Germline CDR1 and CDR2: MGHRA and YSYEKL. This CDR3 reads CASSQEDENIQYF. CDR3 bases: TGCGCCAGCAGCCAAGAGGATGAAAACATTCAGTACTTC.

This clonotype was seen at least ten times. The CDR3 region is CSASKDRVTYNEQFF. CDR3 DNA sequence: TGCAGTGCTTCAAAGGACAGGGTAACCTACAATGAGCAGTTCTTC. The rearrangement uses TRBV20-1 and TRBJ2-1, with 8 positions matching TRBD1. With V trimmed by 5 bases and J by 2 bases, 8 bases remained unmatched. The length of the CDR3 is 15 residues. Germline V CDR1 and CDR2: DFQATT, SNEGSKA (reference sequence).

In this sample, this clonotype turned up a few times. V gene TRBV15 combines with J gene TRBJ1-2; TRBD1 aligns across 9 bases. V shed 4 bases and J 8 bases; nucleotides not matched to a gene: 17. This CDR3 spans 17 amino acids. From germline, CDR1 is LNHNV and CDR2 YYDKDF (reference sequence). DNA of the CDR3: TGTGCCACCAGCAAAGGGTGGTCACAGGGGGCTCAGGGGGGCTACACCTTC. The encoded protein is CATSKGWSQGAQGGYTF.

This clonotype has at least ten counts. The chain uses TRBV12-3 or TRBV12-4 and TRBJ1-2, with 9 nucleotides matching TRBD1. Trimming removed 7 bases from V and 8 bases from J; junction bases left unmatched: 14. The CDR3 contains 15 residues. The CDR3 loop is CASTLQGARGLGYTF. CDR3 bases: TGTGCCAGCACTCTACAGGGGGCGCGAGGTCTGGGCTACACCTTC.

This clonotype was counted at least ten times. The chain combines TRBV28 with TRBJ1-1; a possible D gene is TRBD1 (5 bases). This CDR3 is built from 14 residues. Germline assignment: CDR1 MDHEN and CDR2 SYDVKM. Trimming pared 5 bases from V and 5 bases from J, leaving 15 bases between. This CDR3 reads CASSEPGGKTEAFF. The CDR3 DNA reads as TGTGCCAGCAGTGAGCCCGGGGGAAAAACTGAAGCTTTCTTT.

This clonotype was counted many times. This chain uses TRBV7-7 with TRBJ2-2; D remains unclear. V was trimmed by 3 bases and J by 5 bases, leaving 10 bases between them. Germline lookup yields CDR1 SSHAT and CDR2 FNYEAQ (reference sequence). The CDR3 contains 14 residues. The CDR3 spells CASSLMSGTGELFF. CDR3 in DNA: TGTGCCAGCAGCTTGATGAGTGGGACCGGGGAGCTGTTTTTT.

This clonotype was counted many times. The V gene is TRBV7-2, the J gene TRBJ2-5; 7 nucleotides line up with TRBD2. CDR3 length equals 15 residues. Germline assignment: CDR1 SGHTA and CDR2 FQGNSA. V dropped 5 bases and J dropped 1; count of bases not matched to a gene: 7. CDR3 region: CASSTHGTTQETQYF. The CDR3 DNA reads TGTGCCAGCAGCACCCACGGGACTACCCAAGAGACCCAGTACTTC.

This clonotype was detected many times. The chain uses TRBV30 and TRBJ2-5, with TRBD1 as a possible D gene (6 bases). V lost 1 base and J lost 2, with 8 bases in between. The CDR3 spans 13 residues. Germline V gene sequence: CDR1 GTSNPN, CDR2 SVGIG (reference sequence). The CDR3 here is CAWSGGQQETQYF. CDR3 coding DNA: TGTGCCTGGAGTGGAGGACAGCAAGAGACCCAGTACTTC. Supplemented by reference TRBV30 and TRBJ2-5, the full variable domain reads SQTIHQWPATLVQPVGSPLSLECTVEGTSNPNLYWYRQAAGRGLQLLFYSVGIGQISSEVPQNLSASRPQDRQFILSSKKLLLSDSGFYLCAWSGGQQETQYFGPGTRLLVL.

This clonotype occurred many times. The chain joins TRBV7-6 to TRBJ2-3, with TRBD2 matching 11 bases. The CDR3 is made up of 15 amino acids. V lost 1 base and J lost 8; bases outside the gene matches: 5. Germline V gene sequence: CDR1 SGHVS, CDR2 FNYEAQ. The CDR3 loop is CASSLVSGGAGTQYF. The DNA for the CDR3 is TGTGCCAGCAGCTTAGTTAGCGGGGGGGCCGGTACGCAGTATTTT.

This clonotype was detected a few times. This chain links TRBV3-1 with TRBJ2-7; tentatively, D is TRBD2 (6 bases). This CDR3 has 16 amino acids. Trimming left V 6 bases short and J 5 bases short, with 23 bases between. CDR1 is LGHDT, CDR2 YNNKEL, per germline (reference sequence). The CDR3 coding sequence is TGTGCCAGCAGGAGGGGACTGCTCGTCTCCGGGGACGAGCAGTACTTC. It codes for CASRRGLLVSGDEQYF.

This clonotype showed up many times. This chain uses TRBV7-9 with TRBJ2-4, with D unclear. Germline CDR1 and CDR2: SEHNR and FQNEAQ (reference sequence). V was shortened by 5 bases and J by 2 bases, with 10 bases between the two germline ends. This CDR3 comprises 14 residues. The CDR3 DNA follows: TGTGCCAGCAGCGCCCTCACGACCAAAAACATTCAGTACTTC. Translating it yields CASSALTTKNIQYF.

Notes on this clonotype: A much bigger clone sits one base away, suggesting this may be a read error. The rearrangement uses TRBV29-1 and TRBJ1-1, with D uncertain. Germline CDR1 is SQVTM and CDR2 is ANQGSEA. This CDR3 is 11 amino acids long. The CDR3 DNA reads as TGCAGCGTTGTTCAGGTCACTGAAGCTCTCTTT. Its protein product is CSVVQVTEALF.

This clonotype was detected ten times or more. CDR3 nucleotide sequence: TGTGCCAGCAGCTCACGAGGGACAGGGGACAATGAGCAGTTCTTC. This sequence encodes CASSSRGTGDNEQFF. The J gene is TRBJ2-1, the V gene TRBV13, with 10 bases that match TRBD1. Germline V gene sequence: CDR1 PRHDT, CDR2 FYEKMQ (reference sequence). With 4 bases clipped from V and 5 bases from J, the junction kept 5 bases outside the gene matches. The CDR3 runs to 15 residues.

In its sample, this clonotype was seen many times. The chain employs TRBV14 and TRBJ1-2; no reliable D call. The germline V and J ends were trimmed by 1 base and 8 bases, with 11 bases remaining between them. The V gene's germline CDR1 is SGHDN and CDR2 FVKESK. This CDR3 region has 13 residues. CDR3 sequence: CASSQVRGWGYTF. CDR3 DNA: TGTGCCAGCAGCCAAGTGCGGGGATGGGGCTACACCTTC.

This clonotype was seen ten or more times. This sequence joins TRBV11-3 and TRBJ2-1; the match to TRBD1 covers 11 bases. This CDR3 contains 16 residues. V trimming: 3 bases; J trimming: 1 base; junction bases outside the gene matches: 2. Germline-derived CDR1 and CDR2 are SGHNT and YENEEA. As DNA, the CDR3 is TGTGCCAGCAGCTTTGGACAGGGGGCTTCCTACAATGAGCAGTTCTTC. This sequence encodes CASSFGQGASYNEQFF.

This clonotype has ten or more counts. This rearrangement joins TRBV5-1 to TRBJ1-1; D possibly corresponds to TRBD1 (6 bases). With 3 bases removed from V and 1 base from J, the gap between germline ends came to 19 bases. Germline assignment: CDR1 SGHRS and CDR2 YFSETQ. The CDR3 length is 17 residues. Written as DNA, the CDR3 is TGCGCCAGCAGCTGGTCGATTTCGGGGGGCACGAACACTGAAGCTTTCTTT. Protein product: CASSWSISGGTNTEAFF.

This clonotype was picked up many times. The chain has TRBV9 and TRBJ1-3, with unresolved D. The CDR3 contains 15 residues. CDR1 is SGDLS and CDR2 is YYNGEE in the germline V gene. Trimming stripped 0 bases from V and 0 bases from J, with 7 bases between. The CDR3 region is CASSVDRTSGNTIYF. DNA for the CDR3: TGTGCCAGCAGCGTAGACCGGACCTCTGGAAACACCATATATTTT.

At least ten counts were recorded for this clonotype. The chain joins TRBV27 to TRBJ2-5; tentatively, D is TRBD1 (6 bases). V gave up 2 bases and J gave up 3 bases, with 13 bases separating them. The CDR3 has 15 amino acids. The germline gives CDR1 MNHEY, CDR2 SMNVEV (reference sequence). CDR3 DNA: TGTGCCAGCAGTTTACAGGGGTTAGGGGAAGAGACCCAGTACTTC. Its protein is CASSLQGLGEETQYF.

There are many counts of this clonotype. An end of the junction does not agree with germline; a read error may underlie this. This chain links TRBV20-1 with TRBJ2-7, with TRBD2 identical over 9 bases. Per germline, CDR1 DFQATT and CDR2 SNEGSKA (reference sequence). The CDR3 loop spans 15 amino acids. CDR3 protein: CSARDPWNLAGEQYF. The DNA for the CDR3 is TGCAGTGCCAGAGACCCGTGGAACCTAGCGGGGGAGCAGTACTTC.

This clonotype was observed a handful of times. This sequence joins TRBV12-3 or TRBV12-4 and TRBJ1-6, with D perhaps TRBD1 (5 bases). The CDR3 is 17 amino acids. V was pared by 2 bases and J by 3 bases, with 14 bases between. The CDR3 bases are TGTGCCAGCAGTTTAAACGTTGGGGGAAACTATAATTCACCCCTCCACTTT. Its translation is CASSLNVGGNYNSPLHF.

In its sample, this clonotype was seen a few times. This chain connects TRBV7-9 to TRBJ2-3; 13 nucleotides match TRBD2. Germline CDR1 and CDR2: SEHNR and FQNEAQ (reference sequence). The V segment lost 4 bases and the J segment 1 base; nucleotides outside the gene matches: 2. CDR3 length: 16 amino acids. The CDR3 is CASSYTSGRGTDTQYF. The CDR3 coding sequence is TGTGCCAGCAGCTATACTAGCGGGAGGGGCACAGATACGCAGTATTTT.